A single sample gave rise to the 16 T cell receptor beta chains below, sequenced in a study of T cell changes during pregnancy in multiple sclerosis. TCRdb keeps only in-frame clones here, not all; method: immunoSEQ multiplex PCR. This sample has fewer than 15,000 clones, with 85% to 90% found just once. Here the sequenced sample was CD8+ T cells from peripheral blood mononuclear cells, taken after pregnancy. These receptors all stem from a female donor in good health, enrolled as a control in a pregnancy study.

This chain connects TRBV28 to TRBJ1-1; TRBD1 matches at 9 bases. There are 14 residues in the CDR3. From germline, CDR1 is MDHEN and CDR2 SYDVKM. Unmatched junction bases numbered 9, after V lost 5 bases and J lost 8 bases. CDR3 residues: CASSNPGQGSEAFF. The CDR3 bases are TGTGCCAGCAGTAACCCGGGACAGGGAAGCGAAGCTTTCTTT. Supplemented by reference TRBV28 and TRBJ1-1, the full variable domain reads DVKVTQSSRYLVKRTGEKVFLECVQDMDHENMFWYRQDPGLGLRLIYFSYDVKMKEKGDIPEGYSVSREKKERFSLILESASTNQTSMYLCASSNPGQGSEAFFGQGTRLTVV.

The chain uses TRBV4-3 and TRBJ2-2; 14 bases agree with TRBD2. Trimming removed 2 bases from V and 5 bases from J; junction bases left unmatched: 1. Germline CDR1 and CDR2: LGHNA and YSLEER. This CDR3 comprises 16 residues. CDR3 amino acids: CASSQRTSGRTGELFF. In DNA, the CDR3 is TGCGCCAGCAGCCAACGGACTAGCGGGAGGACCGGGGAGCTGTTTTTT.

The chain recombines TRBV4-1 with TRBJ2-3; 8 bases map to TRBD1. The CDR3 consists of 18 residues. Germline CDR1 MGHRA, CDR2 YSYEKL. V was clipped by 0 bases and J by 4 bases; unmatched bases: 12. The CDR3 sequence is CASSQDRGGQGVADTQYF. CDR3 DNA: TGCGCCAGCAGCCAAGATCGGGGAGGACAGGGAGTCGCAGATACGCAGTATTTT.

The V gene is TRBV18, the J gene TRBJ2-2; the match to TRBD2 covers 7 bases. This CDR3 comprises 15 residues. V gave up 8 bases and J gave up 5 bases; unmatched junction bases: 11. CDR1 KGHSH and CDR2 LQKENI come from the germline V gene. CDR3 region: CASPDSGIMTGELFF. The CDR3 nucleotides read TGTGCCAGCCCCGACAGCGGGATCATGACCGGGGAGCTGTTTTTT.

The rearrangement uses TRBV5-8 and TRBJ2-2; D perhaps matches TRBD2 (6 bases). Germline V CDR1 and CDR2: SGHTS, YDEGEE. V was clipped by 4 bases and J by 3 bases, with 22 bases between them. This CDR3 spans 18 amino acids. CDR3 sequence: CASSPPFGAQRDTGELFF. The CDR3 DNA follows: TGTGCCAGCAGCCCCCCTTTTGGTGCACAGCGGGACACCGGGGAGCTGTTTTTT.

The chain employs TRBV9 and TRBJ2-1; D is undetermined. Germline CDR1 SGDLS, CDR2 YYNGEE. The V end was cut by 0 bases, the J end by 5 bases, with 9 bases between. CDR3 size: 14 residues. This chain's CDR3 is CASSVVDFHNEQFF. The CDR3 nucleotides are TGTGCCAGCAGCGTAGTAGACTTCCACAATGAGCAGTTCTTC.

The CDR3 spells CASSSRHVRSPLHF. CDR3 coding DNA: TGTGCCAGCAGTTCCCGACACGTTCGTTCACCCCTCCACTTT. The chain uses TRBV6-5 and TRBJ1-6; D remains unclear. This CDR3 spans 14 amino acids. V lost 4 bases to trimming and J lost 9 bases, with 13 bases between them. Looked up from germline, CDR1 is MNHEY and CDR2 is SVGAGI.

The V call is TRBV11-3, the J call TRBJ2-7, with D tentatively TRBD2 (5 bases). The ends were cut back, 4 bases at V and 6 bases at J, with 7 bases in the middle. Looked up from germline, CDR1 is SGHNT and CDR2 is YENEEA. The CDR3 is 11 residues long. CDR3 coding DNA: TGTGCCAGCAGCTCGGGGTCCGAGCAGTACTTC. Its translation: CASSSGSEQYF.

V is TRBV7-8 and J is TRBJ2-7; D is possibly TRBD1 (5 bases). This CDR3 has 14 amino acids. Trimming removed 5 bases at V and 2 bases at J, with 13 bases between. Germline CDR1 is SGHVS and CDR2 is FQNEAQ. The CDR3 DNA sequence: TGTGCCAGCAGCCTGTGGACACTCGCCTACGAGCAGTACTTC. Translated, it gives CASSLWTLAYEQYF.

The CDR3 DNA reads as TGTGCCAGCACCCCGCGGCTGGAGACCCAGTACTTC. Encoded protein: CASTPRLETQYF. The genes are TRBV6-8 and TRBJ2-5; D gene unclear. Trimming pared 7 bases from V and 5 bases from J, leaving 11 bases between. Germline assignment: CDR1 MNHGY and CDR2 SAAAGT. The CDR3 runs to 12 residues.

The chain couples TRBV19 to TRBJ2-7; possible D gene TRBD2, 6 bases. V was cut by 5 bases and J by 5 bases, with 16 bases left in between. Germline loops: CDR1 LNHDA, CDR2 SQIVND (reference sequence). CDR3 length: 14 amino acids. In DNA form, the CDR3 reads TGTGCCAGTAGTGCGGGCCCCGGAGGGCACGAGCAGTACTTC. Protein product: CASSAGPGGHEQYF.

In this sample, this clone turned up once. The chain combines TRBV27 with TRBJ2-1; D uncertain. CDR3 length equals 12 residues. V was trimmed by 3 bases and J by 3 bases, leaving 3 bases between them. CDR1 is MNHEY, CDR2 SMNVEV, per germline (reference sequence). The CDR3 bases are TGTGCCAGCAGTTTCGGCTACAATGAGCAGTTCTTC. This codes for CASSFGYNEQFF.

The rearrangement links TRBV2 to TRBJ2-3, with TRBD1 as a possible D gene (6 bases). V was clipped by 5 bases and J by 2 bases, with 14 bases between them. The germline V gene encodes CDR1 SNHLY and CDR2 FYNNEI. The CDR3 is 15 amino acids. The CDR3 sequence is CASSPQGYDTDTQYF. The CDR3 DNA sequence: TGTGCCAGCAGTCCACAGGGATATGACACAGATACGCAGTATTTT.

This chain links TRBV4-3 with TRBJ2-3; D is perhaps TRBD2 (5 bases). V lost 3 bases to trimming and J lost 0 bases, with 7 bases between them. The CDR3 has 14 residues. Germline V lookup: CDR1 LGHNA, CDR2 YSLEER. CDR3 nucleotide sequence: TGCGCCAGCAGCCACCGCGGGAGCACAGATACGCAGTATTTT. Translation gives CASSHRGSTDTQYF.

The chain uses TRBV28 and TRBJ2-7, with a weak D call TRBD1 (6 bases). The CDR3 has 13 amino acids. Germline V CDR1 and CDR2: MDHEN, SYDVKM. V was pared by 6 bases and J by 0 bases, with 9 bases between. The CDR3 loop is CASSDRSSYEQYF. The CDR3 DNA follows: TGTGCCAGCAGCGACAGGAGCTCCTACGAGCAGTACTTC.

CDR3 coding DNA: TGCGCCAGCAGCCAAGAAGTTAGCGGGGGGCCGGGAGAGACCCAGTACTTC. Translation: CASSQEVSGGPGETQYF. V and J are TRBV4-1 and TRBJ2-5; 10 nucleotides align to TRBD2. The CDR3 length is 17 residues. From germline, CDR1 is MGHRA and CDR2 YSYEKL. V lost 0 bases, J lost 4 bases, and 8 bases stayed unmatched.